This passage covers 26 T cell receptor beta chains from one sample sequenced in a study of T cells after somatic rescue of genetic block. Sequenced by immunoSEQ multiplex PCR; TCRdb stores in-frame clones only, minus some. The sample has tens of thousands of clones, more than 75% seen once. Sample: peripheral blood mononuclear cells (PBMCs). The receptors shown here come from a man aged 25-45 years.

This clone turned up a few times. CDR3: CASRPDRGNTEAFF. CDR3 DNA: TGTGCCAGCAGACCGGACAGGGGTAACACTGAAGCTTTCTTT. The chain employs TRBV5-4 and TRBJ1-1; 9 nucleotides align to TRBD1. CDR3 length: 14 amino acids. Germline CDR1 and CDR2: SGHNT and YYREEE (reference sequence). The V gene end was trimmed by 5 bases and the J gene end by 2 bases; junction bases not matched to a gene: 4. Using reference TRBV5-4 and TRBJ1-1 for the parts outside the CDR3, the full variable domain is ETGVTQSPTHLIKTRGQQVTLRCSSQSGHNTVSWYQQALGQGPQFIFQYYREEENGRGNFPPRFSGLQFPNYSSELNVNALELDDSALYLCASRPDRGNTEAFFGQGTRLTVV.

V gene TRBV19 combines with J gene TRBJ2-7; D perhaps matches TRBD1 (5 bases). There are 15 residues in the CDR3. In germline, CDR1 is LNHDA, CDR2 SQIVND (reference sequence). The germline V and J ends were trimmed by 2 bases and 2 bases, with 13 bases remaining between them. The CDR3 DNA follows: TGTGCCAGTAGTATATCAGGGCTCGGTCCCTACGAGCAGTACTTC. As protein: CASSISGLGPYEQYF.

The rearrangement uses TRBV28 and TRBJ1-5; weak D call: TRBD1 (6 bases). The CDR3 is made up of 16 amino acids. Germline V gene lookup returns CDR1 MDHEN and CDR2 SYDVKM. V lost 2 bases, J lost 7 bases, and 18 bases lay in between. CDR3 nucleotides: TGTGCCAGCAGTTTAAAGAAAACAGGGCTATGGCAGCCCCAGCATTTT. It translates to CASSLKKTGLWQPQHF.

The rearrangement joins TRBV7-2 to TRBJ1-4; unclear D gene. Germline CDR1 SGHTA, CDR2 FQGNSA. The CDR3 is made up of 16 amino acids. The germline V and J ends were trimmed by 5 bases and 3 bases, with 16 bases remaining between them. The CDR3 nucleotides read TGTGCCAGCAGCCCTCAAAAAGGGAGGGCTAATGAAAAACTGTTTTTT. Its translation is CASSPQKGRANEKLFF.

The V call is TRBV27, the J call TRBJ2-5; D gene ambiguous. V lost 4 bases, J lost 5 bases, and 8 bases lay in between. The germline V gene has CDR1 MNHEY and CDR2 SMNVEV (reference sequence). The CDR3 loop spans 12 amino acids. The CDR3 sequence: CASSYIGETQYF. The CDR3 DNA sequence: TGTGCCAGCAGTTATATCGGGGAGACCCAGTACTTC.

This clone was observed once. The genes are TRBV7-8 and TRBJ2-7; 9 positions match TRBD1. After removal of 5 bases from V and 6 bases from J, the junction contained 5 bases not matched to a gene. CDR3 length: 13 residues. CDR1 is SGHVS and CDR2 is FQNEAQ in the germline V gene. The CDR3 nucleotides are TGTGCCAGCAGCCCGGGGACAGGGAGCGAGCAGTACTTC. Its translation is CASSPGTGSEQYF.

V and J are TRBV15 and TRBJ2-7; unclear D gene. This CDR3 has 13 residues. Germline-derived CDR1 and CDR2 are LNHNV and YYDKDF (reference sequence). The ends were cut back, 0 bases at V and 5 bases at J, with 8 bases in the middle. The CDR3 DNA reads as TGTGCCACCAGCAGAGATCGAAGGAACGAGCAGTACTTC. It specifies CATSRDRRNEQYF.

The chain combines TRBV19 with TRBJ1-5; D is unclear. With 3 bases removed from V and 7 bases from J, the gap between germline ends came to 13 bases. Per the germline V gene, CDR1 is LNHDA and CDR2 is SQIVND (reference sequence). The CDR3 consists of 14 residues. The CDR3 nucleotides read TGTGCCAGTAGTATTGGAACGGGATCGCAGCCCCAGCATTTT. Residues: CASSIGTGSQPQHF. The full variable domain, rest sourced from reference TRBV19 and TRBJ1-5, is DGGITQSPKYLFRKEGQNVTLSCEQNLNHDAMYWYRQDPGQGLRLIYYSQIVNDFQKGDIAEGYSVSREKKESFPLTVTSAQKNPTAFYLCASSIGTGSQPQHFGDGTRLSIL.

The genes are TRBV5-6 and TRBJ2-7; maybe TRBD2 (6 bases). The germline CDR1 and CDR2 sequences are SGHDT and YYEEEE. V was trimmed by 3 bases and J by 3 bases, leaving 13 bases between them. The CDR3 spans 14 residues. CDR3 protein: CASSSGWGDYEQYF. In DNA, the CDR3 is TGTGCCAGCAGCTCCGGCTGGGGGGACTACGAGCAGTACTTC.

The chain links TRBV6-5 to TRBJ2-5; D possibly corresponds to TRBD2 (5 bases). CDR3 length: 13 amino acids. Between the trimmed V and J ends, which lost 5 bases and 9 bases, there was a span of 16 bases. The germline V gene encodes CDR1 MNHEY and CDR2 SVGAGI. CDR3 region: CASSPDGWGAQYF. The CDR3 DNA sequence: TGTGCCAGCAGTCCGGACGGCTGGGGAGCCCAGTACTTC.

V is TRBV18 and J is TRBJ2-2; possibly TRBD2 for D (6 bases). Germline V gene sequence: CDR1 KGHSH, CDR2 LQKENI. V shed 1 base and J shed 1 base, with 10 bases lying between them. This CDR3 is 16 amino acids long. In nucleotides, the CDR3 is TGTGCCAGCTCACCACGAGGCGGGAAGAACACCGGGGAGCTGTTTTTT. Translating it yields CASSPRGGKNTGELFF.

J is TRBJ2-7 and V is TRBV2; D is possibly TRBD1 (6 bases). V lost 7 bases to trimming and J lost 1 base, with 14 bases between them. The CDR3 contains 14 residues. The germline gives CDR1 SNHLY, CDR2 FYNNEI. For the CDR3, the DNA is TGTGCCAGCACCGAAGGACAGTTGTCCTACGAGCAGTACTTC. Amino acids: CASTEGQLSYEQYF.

The CDR3 DNA sequence: TGTGCCAGCAGCTTAGCGGGACAGACCTACGAGCAGTACTTC. Translation gives CASSLAGQTYEQYF. This rearrangement joins TRBV7-9 to TRBJ2-7; TRBD1 aligns across 7 bases. J gave up 2 bases and V 0 bases, and 1 base lay outside the gene matches. Germline CDR1 and CDR2: SEHNR and FQNEAQ (reference sequence). The CDR3 loop spans 14 amino acids. Full variable domain (missing parts from reference TRBV7-9 and TRBJ2-7): DTGVSQNPRHKITKRGQNVTFRCDPISEHNRLYWYRQTLGQGPEFLTYFQNEAQLEKSRLLSDRFSAERPKGSFSTLEIQRTEQGDSAMYLCASSLAGQTYEQYFGPGTRLTVT.

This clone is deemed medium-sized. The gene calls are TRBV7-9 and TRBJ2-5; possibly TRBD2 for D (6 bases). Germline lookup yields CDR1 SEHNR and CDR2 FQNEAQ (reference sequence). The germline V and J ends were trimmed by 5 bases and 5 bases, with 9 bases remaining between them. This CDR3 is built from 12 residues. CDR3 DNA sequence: TGTGCCAGCAGCCAGGAGGGGGAGACCCAGTACTTC. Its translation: CASSQEGETQYF.

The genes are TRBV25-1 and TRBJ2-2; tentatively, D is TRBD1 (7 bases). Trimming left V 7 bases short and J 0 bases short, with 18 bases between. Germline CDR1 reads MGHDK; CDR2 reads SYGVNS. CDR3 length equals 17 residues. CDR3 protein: CASTPFAGTANTGELFF. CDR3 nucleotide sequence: TGTGCCAGCACCCCCTTTGCGGGGACAGCGAACACCGGGGAGCTGTTTTTT.

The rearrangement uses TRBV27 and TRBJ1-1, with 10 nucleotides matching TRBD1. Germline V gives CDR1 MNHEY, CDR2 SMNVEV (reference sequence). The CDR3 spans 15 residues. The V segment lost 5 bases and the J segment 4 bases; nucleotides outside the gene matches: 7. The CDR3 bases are TGTGCCAGCAGTGGGGCGGACAGGGGGGGCACTGAAGCTTTCTTT. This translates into CASSGADRGGTEAFF.

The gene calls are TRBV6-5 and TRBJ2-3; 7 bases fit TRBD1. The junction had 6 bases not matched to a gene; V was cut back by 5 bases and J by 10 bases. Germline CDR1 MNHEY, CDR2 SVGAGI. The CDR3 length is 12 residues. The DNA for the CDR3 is TGTGCCAGCAGTGCTCCGGGACAGTCGCAGTATTTT. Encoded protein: CASSAPGQSQYF.

The CDR3 protein is CASSTGTGAYNEQFF. For the CDR3, the DNA is TGTGCCAGCAGCACCGGGACAGGGGCCTACAATGAGCAGTTCTTC. This chain links TRBV9 with TRBJ2-1, with 10 bases matching TRBD1. Germline-derived CDR1 and CDR2 are SGDLS and YYNGEE. V shed 4 bases, J shed 2 bases, and the junction held 3 bases outside the gene matches. The CDR3 extends over 15 amino acids. Looking up the rest from reference TRBV9 and TRBJ2-1 gives the full variable domain: DSGVTQTPKHLITATGQRVTLRCSPRSGDLSVYWYQQSLDQGLQFLIQYYNGEERAKGNILERFSAQQFPDLHSELNLSSLELGDSALYFCASSTGTGAYNEQFFGPGTRLTVL.

CDR3 residues: CASSIQGGSNQPQHF. The CDR3 DNA follows: TGTGCCAGTAGTATTCAGGGTGGGAGCAATCAGCCCCAGCATTTT. V is TRBV19 and J is TRBJ1-5; weak D call: TRBD1 (5 bases). The CDR3 runs to 15 residues. The germline V gene has CDR1 LNHDA and CDR2 SQIVND (reference sequence). Trimming took off 3 bases at V and 1 base at J, with 10 bases between the two ends.

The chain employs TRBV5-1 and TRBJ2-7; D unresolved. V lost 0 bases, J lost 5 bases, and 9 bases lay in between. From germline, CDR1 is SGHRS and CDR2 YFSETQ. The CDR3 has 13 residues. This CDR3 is CASSLAGSHEQYF. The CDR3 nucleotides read TGCGCCAGCAGCTTGGCCGGGTCCCACGAGCAGTACTTC.

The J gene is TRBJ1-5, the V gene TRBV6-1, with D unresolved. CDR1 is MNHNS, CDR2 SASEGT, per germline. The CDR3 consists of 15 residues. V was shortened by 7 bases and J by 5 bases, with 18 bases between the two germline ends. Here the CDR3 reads CASIWESGNYQPQHF. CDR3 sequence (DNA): TGTGCCAGCATTTGGGAAAGCGGGAACTATCAGCCCCAGCATTTT.

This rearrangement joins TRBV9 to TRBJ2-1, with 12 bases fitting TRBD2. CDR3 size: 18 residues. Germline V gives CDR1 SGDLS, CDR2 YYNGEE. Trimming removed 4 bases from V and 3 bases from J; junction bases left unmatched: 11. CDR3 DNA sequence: TGTGCCAGCAGCCCTAGCGGGACTAGCGGGTGGGGCTACAATGAGCAGTTCTTC. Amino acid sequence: CASSPSGTSGWGYNEQFF.

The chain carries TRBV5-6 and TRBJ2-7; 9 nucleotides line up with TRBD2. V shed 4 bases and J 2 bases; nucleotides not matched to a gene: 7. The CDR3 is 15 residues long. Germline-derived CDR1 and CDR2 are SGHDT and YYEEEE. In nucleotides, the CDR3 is TGTGCCAGCAGCCTATGGGGCGGGAGGGCCTACGAGCAGTACTTC. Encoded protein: CASSLWGGRAYEQYF.

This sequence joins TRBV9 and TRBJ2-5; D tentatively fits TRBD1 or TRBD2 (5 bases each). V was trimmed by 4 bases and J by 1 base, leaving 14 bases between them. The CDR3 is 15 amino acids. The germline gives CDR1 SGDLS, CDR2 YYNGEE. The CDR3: CASSSDPGPQETQYF. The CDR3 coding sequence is TGTGCCAGCAGCTCCGATCCGGGACCCCAAGAGACCCAGTACTTC.

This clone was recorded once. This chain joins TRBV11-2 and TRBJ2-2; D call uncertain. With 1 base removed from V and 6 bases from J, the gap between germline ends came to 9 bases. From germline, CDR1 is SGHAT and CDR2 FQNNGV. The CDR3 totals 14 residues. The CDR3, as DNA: TGTGCCAGCAGCTTAGGCGGTTTCCCCGGGGAGCTGTTTTTT. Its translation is CASSLGGFPGELFF.

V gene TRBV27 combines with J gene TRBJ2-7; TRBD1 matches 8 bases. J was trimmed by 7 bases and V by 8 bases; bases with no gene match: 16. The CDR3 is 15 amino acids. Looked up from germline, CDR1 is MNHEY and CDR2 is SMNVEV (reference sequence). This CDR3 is CASSSDGQGWGEQYF. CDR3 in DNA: TGTGCCAGCTCTTCCGACGGACAGGGTTGGGGGGAGCAGTACTTC.